The 8 T cell receptor beta chains below were found in one sample sequenced in a study of cytomegalovirus exposure and HLA in healthy donors. 13 Jbeta primers and 60 Vbeta primers were used for the PCR. Clones were sequenced by immunoSEQ multiplex PCR, and TCRdb holds only the in-frame ones, with some missing. The sample lists fewer than 200,000 clones, approximately 78% occurring once. The sample consisted of PBMCs. The receptors were gathered from a woman aged 25 to 39 in good health and CMV-seropositive.

V and J are TRBV11-2 and TRBJ2-5; 15 nucleotides align to TRBD2. Germline values: CDR1 SGHAT, CDR2 FQNNGV. V was clipped by 3 bases and J by 0 bases; unmatched bases: 2. This CDR3 contains 17 residues. The chain's CDR3 is CASSLGLAGGYQETQYF. The DNA for the CDR3 is TGTGCCAGCAGCTTGGGACTAGCGGGGGGATACCAAGAGACCCAGTACTTC.

This chain connects TRBV11-3 to TRBJ2-3; no reliable D call. Germline V CDR1 and CDR2: SGHNT, YENEEA. Trimming took off 7 bases at V and 1 base at J, with 9 bases between the two ends. The CDR3 length is 13 residues. The CDR3 loop reads CASTRQGTDTQYF. CDR3 sequence (DNA): TGTGCCAGCACCCGGCAGGGCACAGATACGCAGTATTTT.

This chain uses TRBV12-5 with TRBJ2-6, with a tentative D call TRBD1 (5 bases). The V gene's germline CDR1 is LGHNT and CDR2 FRNRAP. The CDR3 totals 12 residues. Trimming cost V 5 bases and J 10 bases, with 9 bases left between them. CDR3 sequence: CASGPGFNVLTF. The CDR3 region has the DNA TGTGCTAGTGGTCCAGGGTTTAACGTCCTGACTTTC.

A single count supports this clone. The chain recombines TRBV5-1 with TRBJ1-4, with 8 positions matching TRBD1. The junction had 1 base not matched to a gene; V was cut back by 0 bases and J by 0 bases. This CDR3 is 16 amino acids long. CDR1 is SGHRS, CDR2 YFSETQ, per germline. The CDR3 bases are TGCGCCAGCAGCTTGGCCAGGGGGCCAACTAATGAAAAACTGTTTTTT. As protein: CASSLARGPTNEKLFF.

The chain has TRBV5-4 and TRBJ1-2; D possibly corresponds to TRBD1 (5 bases). Germline-derived CDR1 and CDR2 are SGHNT and YYREEE (reference sequence). With 4 bases removed from V and 6 bases from J, the gap between germline ends came to 22 bases. This CDR3 spans 16 amino acids. CDR3 protein: CASSRPQGKGSDGYTF. The CDR3 DNA sequence: TGTGCCAGCAGCCGACCGCAGGGTAAGGGGTCGGATGGCTACACCTTC.

CDR3 in DNA: TGTGCCAGCAGCGTAGAGGAAGGGGCTCAGCCCCAGCATTTT. As protein: CASSVEEGAQPQHF. V usage is TRBV9 and J usage is TRBJ1-5, with a tentative D call TRBD1 (5 bases). V lost 0 bases and J lost 6, with 10 bases in between. This CDR3 spans 14 amino acids. The germline V gene encodes CDR1 SGDLS and CDR2 YYNGEE. Supplemented by reference TRBV9 and TRBJ1-5, the full variable domain reads DSGVTQTPKHLITATGQRVTLRCSPRSGDLSVYWYQQSLDQGLQFLIQYYNGEERAKGNILERFSAQQFPDLHSELNLSSLELGDSALYFCASSVEEGAQPQHFGDGTRLSIL.

This clone has only a few counts. The chain joins TRBV7-9 to TRBJ1-2; D gene unclear. The CDR3 has 13 residues. The V gene's germline CDR1 is SEHNR and CDR2 FQNEAQ (reference sequence). Trimming cost V 5 bases and J 3 bases, with 10 bases left between them. The CDR3 region has the DNA TGTGCCAGCAGCCCCACCGGAGACTATGGCTACACCTTC. It yields the protein CASSPTGDYGYTF. The full variable domain, rest sourced from reference TRBV7-9 and TRBJ1-2, is DTGVSQNPRHKITKRGQNVTFRCDPISEHNRLYWYRQTLGQGPEFLTYFQNEAQLEKSRLLSDRFSAERPKGSFSTLEIQRTEQGDSAMYLCASSPTGDYGYTFGSGTRLTVV.

The gene calls are TRBV13 and TRBJ2-2; perhaps TRBD1 as D (5 bases). V was shortened by 4 bases and J by 7 bases, with 10 bases between the two germline ends. Germline V gene data show CDR1 as PRHDT and CDR2 as FYEKMQ (reference sequence). This CDR3 is built from 13 residues. The CDR3 region is CASSSRGGGELFF. In DNA, the CDR3 is TGTGCCAGCAGCTCTAGGGGTGGCGGGGAGCTGTTTTTT. The complete variable domain, with remaining parts taken from reference TRBV13 and TRBJ2-2, reads AAGVIQSPRHLIKEKRETATLKCYPIPRHDTVYWYQQGPGQDPQFLISFYEKMQSDKGSIPDRFSAQQFSDYHSELNMSSLELGDSALYFCASSSRGGGELFFGEGSRLTVL.